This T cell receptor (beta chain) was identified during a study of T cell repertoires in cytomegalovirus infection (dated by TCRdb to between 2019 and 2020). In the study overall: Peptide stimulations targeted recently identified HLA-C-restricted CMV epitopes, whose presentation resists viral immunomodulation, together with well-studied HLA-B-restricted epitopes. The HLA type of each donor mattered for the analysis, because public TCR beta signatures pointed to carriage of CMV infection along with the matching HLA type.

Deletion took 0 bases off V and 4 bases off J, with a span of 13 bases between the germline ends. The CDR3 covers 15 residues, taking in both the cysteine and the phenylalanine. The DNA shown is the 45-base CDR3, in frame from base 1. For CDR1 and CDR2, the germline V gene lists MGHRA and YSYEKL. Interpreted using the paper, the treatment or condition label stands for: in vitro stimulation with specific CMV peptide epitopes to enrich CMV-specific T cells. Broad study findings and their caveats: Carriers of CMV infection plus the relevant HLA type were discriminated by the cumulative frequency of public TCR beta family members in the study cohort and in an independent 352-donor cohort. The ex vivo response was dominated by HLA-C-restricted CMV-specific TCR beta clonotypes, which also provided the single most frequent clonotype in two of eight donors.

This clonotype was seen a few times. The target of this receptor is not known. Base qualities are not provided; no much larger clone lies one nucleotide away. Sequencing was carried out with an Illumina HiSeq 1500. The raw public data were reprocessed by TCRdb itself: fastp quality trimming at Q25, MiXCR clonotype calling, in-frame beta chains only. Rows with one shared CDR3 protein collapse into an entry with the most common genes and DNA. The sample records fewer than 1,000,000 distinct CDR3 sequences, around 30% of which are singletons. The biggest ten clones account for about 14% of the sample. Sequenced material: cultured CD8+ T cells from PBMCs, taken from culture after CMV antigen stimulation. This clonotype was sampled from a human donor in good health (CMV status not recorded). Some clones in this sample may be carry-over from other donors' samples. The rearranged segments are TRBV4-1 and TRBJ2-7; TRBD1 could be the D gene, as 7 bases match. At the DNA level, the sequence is TGCGCCAGCAGCCAAGAGGGCCCAGGGGGGTACGAGCAGTACTTC. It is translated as CASSQEGPGGYEQYF.